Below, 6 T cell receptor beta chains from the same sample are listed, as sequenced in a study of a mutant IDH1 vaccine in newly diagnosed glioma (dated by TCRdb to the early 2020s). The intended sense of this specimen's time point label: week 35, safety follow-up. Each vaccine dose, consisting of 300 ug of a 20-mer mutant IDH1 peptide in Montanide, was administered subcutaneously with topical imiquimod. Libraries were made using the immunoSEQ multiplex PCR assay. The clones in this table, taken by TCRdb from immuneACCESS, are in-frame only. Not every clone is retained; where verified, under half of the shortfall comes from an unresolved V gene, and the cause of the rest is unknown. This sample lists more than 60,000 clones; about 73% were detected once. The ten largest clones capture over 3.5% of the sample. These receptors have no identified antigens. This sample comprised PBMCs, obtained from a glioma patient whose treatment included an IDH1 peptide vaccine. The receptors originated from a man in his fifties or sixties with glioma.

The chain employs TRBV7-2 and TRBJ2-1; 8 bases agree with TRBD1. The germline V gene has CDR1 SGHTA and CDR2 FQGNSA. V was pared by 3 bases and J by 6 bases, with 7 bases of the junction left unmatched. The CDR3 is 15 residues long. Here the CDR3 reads CASSFRTGRSNEQFF. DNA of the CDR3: TGTGCCAGCAGCTTTAGGACAGGGAGATCCAATGAGCAGTTCTTC.

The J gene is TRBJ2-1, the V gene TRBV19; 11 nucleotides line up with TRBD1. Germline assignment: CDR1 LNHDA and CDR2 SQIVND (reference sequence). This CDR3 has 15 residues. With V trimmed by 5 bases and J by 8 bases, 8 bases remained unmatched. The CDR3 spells CASSPGTGGTYEQFF. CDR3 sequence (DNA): TGTGCCAGTAGTCCCGGGACAGGGGGGACGTATGAGCAGTTCTTC.

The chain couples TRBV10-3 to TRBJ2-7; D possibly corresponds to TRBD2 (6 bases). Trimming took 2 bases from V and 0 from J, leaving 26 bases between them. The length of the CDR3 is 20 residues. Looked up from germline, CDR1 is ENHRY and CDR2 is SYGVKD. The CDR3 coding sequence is TGTGCCATCAGTGAGCCTCCGGGACTGGGTCAGATGAGAATCTCCTACGAGCAGTACTTC. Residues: CAISEPPGLGQMRISYEQYF.

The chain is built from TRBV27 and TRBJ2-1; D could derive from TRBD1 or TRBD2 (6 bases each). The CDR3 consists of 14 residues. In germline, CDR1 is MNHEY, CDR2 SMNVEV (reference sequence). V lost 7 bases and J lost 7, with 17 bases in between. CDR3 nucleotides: TGTGCCAGCAATGGGTGGGGGGCGGAGAATGAGCAGTTCTTC. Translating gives CASNGWGAENEQFF.

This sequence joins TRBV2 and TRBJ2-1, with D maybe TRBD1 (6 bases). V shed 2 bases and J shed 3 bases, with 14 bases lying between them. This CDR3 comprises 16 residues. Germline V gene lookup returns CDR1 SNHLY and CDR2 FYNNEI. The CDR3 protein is CASSERDRPFYNEQFF. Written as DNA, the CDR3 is TGTGCCAGCAGTGAAAGAGACAGGCCCTTCTACAATGAGCAGTTCTTC.

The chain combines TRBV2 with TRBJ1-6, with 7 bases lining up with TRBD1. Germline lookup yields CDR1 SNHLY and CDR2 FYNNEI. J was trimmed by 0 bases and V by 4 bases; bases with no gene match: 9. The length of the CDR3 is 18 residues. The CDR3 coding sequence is TGTGCCAGCAGTGGGGGCAGGGGGTTGGACTCCTATAATTCACCCCTCCACTTT. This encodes CASSGGRGLDSYNSPLHF. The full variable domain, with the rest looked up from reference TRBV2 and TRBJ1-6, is EPEVTQTPSHQVTQMGQEVILRCVPISNHLYFYWYRQILGQKVEFLVSFYNNEISEKSEIFDDQFSVERPDGSNFTLKIRSTKLEDSAMYFCASSGGRGLDSYNSPLHFGNGTRLTVT.